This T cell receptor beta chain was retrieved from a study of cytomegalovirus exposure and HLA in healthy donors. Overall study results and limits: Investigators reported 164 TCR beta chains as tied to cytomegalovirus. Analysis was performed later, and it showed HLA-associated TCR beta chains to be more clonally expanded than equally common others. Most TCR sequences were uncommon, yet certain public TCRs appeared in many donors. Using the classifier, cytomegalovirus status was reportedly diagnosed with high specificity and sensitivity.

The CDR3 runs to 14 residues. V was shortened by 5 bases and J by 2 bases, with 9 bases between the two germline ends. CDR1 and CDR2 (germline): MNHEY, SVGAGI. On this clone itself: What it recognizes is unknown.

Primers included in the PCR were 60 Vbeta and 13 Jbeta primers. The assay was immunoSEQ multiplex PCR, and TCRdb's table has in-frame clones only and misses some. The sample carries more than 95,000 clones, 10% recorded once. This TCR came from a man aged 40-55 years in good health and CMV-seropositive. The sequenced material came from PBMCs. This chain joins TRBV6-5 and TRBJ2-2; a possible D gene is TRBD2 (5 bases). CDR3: CASSRTGNTGELFF. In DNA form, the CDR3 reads TGTGCCAGCAGTCGGACGGGAAACACCGGGGAGCTGTTTTTT.